The clone carrying this T cell receptor (beta chain) was counted a few times. Its target is not known. The CDR3 extends over 14 amino acids. CDR1 and CDR2 (germline): ENHRY, SYGVKD. The V end was cut by 2 bases, the J end by 2 bases, with 9 bases between. An Oncomine TCR Beta short-read assay was used to sequence the DNA from cultured CD4+ T cells. TCRdb reprocessed the PCR reads via MiXCR and lists one record per CDR3 protein. Here the sample spans more than 6,000 distinct CDR3 sequences, over 35% being singletons. The sample comes from a study of vaccination and CD4 T cells after COVID-19. Findings and limits, study-wide: In convalescent patients, a median approximately 86% of post-vaccine SARS-CoV-2-reactive clones appeared only after vaccination.

The treatment was: roughly ten-day PBMC culture with coronavirus spike peptide pools or control peptides (ViraFEST assay). Samples of CD4+ T cells were obtained from the unexposed donor before the COVID-19 pandemic (2011-2018). The sequenced material came from CD4+ T cells from blood, cultured in vitro. The chain employs TRBV10-3 and TRBJ1-2; a weak D match, TRBD1 (6 bases). This receptor was obtained from a human donor in good health. The DNA for the CDR3 is TGTGCCATCAGTGAGGGTGGGACAAACTATGGCTACACCTTC. Its protein product is CAISEGGTNYGYTF.